This paragraph covers one T cell receptor (beta chain) sequence. Here immunoSEQ multiplex PCR was the method, and the copy in TCRdb shows in-frame clones only, minus some. The data show roughly 120,000 clones, just under 90% seen once. The data were obtained in a study of control samples from healthy donors and cancer patients. The sequence was collected from a man aged 25-45 years in good health. The sequencing sample was made of blood.

CDR3 DNA: TGTGCCAGCAGCTTGGACAGGGCTGGAAACACCATATATTTT. It codes for CASSLDRAGNTIYF. The J gene is TRBJ1-3, the V gene TRBV11-2, with 8 bases identical to TRBD1. The CDR3 is 14 residues long. The germline CDR1 and CDR2 sequences are SGHAT and FQNNGV. Trimming removed 3 bases from V and 2 bases from J; junction bases left unmatched: 0.